Listed here are 15 T cell receptor beta chains from one sample, sequenced in a study of cytomegalovirus exposure and HLA in healthy donors (dated by TCRdb to 2015 to 2018). The library came from the immunoSEQ multiplex PCR assay. A mixture of 60 forward primers for TCR Vbeta segments and 13 reverse primers for TCR Jbeta segments was used in the multiplex PCR. In its TCRdb copy, this immuneACCESS table keeps in-frame sequences only and misses some clones. Where compared with another copy, unresolved V genes explain less than half of these, and the others have no known cause. Counted in this sample were under 150,000 clones; under 85% of them appeared once. The ten largest clones capture roughly 3% of the sample. The source material was PBMCs. The receptors were sampled from a man younger than 40 in good health and CMV-seronegative.

This sequence joins TRBV6-5 and TRBJ1-1; 10 positions agree with TRBD1. After removal of 5 bases from V and 2 bases from J, the junction contained 5 bases not matched to a gene. There are 15 residues in the CDR3. The germline gives CDR1 MNHEY, CDR2 SVGAGI. DNA for the CDR3: TGTGCCAGCAGTCGGACAGGGGGAGGAAACACTGAAGCTTTCTTT. Amino acid sequence: CASSRTGGGNTEAFF.

This CDR3 is CAWSVGSSYNSPLHF. CDR3 DNA: TGTGCCTGGAGTGTGGGGAGCTCCTATAATTCACCCCTCCACTTT. The chain has TRBV30 and TRBJ1-6; no definite D call. Trimming removed 0 bases from V and 0 bases from J, with 6 bases in between. Germline V lookup: CDR1 GTSNPN, CDR2 SVGIG (reference sequence). The CDR3 has 15 amino acids.

This clone was observed a handful of times. The J gene is TRBJ2-5, the V gene TRBV9; D gene ambiguous. Trimming took off 0 bases at V and 3 bases at J, with 9 bases between the two ends. The CDR3 contains 14 residues. CDR1 SGDLS and CDR2 YYNGEE come from the germline V gene. Written as DNA, the CDR3 is TGTGCCAGCAGCGTAGGGCCCAGTGAAGAGACCCAGTACTTC. Protein: CASSVGPSEETQYF.

This clone was picked up a small number of times. The CDR3 DNA is TGTGCCAGTACGACAGGTTACTACAATGAGCAGTTCTTC. This gives the protein CASTTGYYNEQFF. The rearrangement uses TRBV27 and TRBJ2-1; D may be TRBD1 (6 bases). CDR1 and CDR2 from the germline V gene are MNHEY and SMNVEV (reference sequence). The CDR3 totals 13 residues. V gave up 9 bases and J gave up 3 bases, with 12 bases separating them.

The genes are TRBV2 and TRBJ1-1; D is undetermined. The V and J ends lost 5 bases and 3 bases respectively, with 10 bases between them. The CDR3 length is 13 residues. Per germline, CDR1 SNHLY and CDR2 FYNNEI. CDR3 DNA sequence: TGTGCCAGCAGTATAGCGATTCACACTGAAGCTTTCTTT. This codes for CASSIAIHTEAFF. The full variable domain, completed using reference TRBV2 and TRBJ1-1, is EPEVTQTPSHQVTQMGQEVILRCVPISNHLYFYWYRQILGQKVEFLVSFYNNEISEKSEIFDDQFSVERPDGSNFTLKIRSTKLEDSAMYFCASSIAIHTEAFFGQGTRLTVV.

The chain links TRBV4-1 to TRBJ2-3; possibly TRBD1 for D (5 bases). The germline V gene encodes CDR1 MGHRA and CDR2 YSYEKL. V shed 0 bases and J shed 6 bases, with 13 bases lying between them. The length of the CDR3 is 15 residues. CDR3 bases: TGCGCCAGCAGCCAAGAGGGGCCACGTCCGGATACGCAGTATTTT. Its protein is CASSQEGPRPDTQYF.

The chain employs TRBV28 and TRBJ2-3; a weak D match, TRBD1 (5 bases). The germline V gene has CDR1 MDHEN and CDR2 SYDVKM. The V end was cut by 6 bases, the J end by 0 bases, with 16 bases between. This CDR3 is 16 amino acids long. The CDR3 sequence: CASRPQGLLSTDTQYF. For the CDR3, the DNA is TGTGCCAGCAGACCCCAGGGTCTCCTAAGCACAGATACGCAGTATTTT.

The chain has TRBV10-3 and TRBJ2-1; 11 bases are shared with TRBD2. The CDR3 loop spans 16 amino acids. The germline V gene has CDR1 ENHRY and CDR2 SYGVKD. V shed 6 bases and J 6 bases; nucleotides not matched to a gene: 10. CDR3 sequence reads: CAISRDILAGANEQFF. Here the CDR3 DNA reads TGTGCCATCAGCAGGGATATACTAGCGGGAGCCAATGAGCAGTTCTTC.

This clone was observed once. The rearrangement links TRBV11-1 to TRBJ1-4; 10 positions match TRBD1. V shed 5 bases, J shed 11 bases, and the junction held 5 bases outside the gene matches. The CDR3 has 13 residues. Germline V CDR1 and CDR2: SGHAT, FQDESV (reference sequence). The CDR3 protein is CASSLLDRGKLFF. CDR3 nucleotide sequence: TGTGCCAGCAGCCTATTGGACAGGGGGAAACTGTTTTTT. Variable domain in full (rest from reference TRBV11-1 and TRBJ1-4): EAEVAQSPRYKITEKSQAVAFWCDPISGHATLYWYRQILGQGPELLVQFQDESVVDDSQLPKDRFSAERLKGVDSTLKIQPAELGDSAMYLCASSLLDRGKLFFGSGTQLSVL.

The genes are TRBV7-2 and TRBJ2-3; 8 bases fit TRBD2. Losses at the gene ends were 4 bases for V and 4 bases for J; bases not matched to a gene: 10. Germline-derived CDR1 and CDR2 are SGHTA and FQGNSA. The CDR3 covers 16 residues. The CDR3 loop reads CASSSVAGMHADTQYF. CDR3 DNA sequence: TGTGCCAGCAGCTCCGTAGCGGGAATGCACGCAGATACGCAGTATTTT.

The chain recombines TRBV4-2 with TRBJ2-7, with 8 bases fitting TRBD2. V lost 0 bases to trimming and J lost 1 base; unmatched junction nucleotides: 5. The CDR3 covers 16 residues. The germline CDR1 and CDR2 sequences are LGHNA and YNFKEQ. The CDR3 sequence is CASSQDGGLGSYEQYF. DNA for the CDR3: TGTGCCAGCAGCCAAGATGGGGGACTAGGGTCCTACGAGCAGTACTTC.

The chain combines TRBV30 with TRBJ1-1; 8 bases map to TRBD1. This CDR3 has 15 amino acids. The germline V gene encodes CDR1 GTSNPN and CDR2 SVGIG (reference sequence). V shed 2 bases and J 4 bases; nucleotides not matched to a gene: 9. CDR3 loop: CAWSYAPGQGTEAFF. The CDR3 coding sequence is TGTGCCTGGAGTTACGCCCCTGGACAGGGCACTGAAGCTTTCTTT.

The chain combines TRBV27 with TRBJ2-7; TRBD2 might be the D (5 bases). The V end lost 0 bases, the J end lost 4 bases, and 16 bases lay between the germline ends. The CDR3 is 16 residues long. Per the germline V gene, CDR1 is MNHEY and CDR2 is SMNVEV (reference sequence). CDR3 DNA sequence: TGTGCCAGCAGTTTATCGATCCCCGCGGCGGGTTACGAGCAGTACTTC. Translation: CASSLSIPAAGYEQYF.

This sequence joins TRBV18 and TRBJ1-2; 11 nucleotides align to TRBD1. Germline-derived CDR1 and CDR2 are KGHSH and LQKENI. CDR3 length: 14 amino acids. The V gene end was trimmed by 3 bases and the J gene end by 8 bases; junction bases not matched to a gene: 5. CDR3 coding DNA: TGTGCCAGCTCACCCGGACAGGGGGCTTGGGGCTACACCTTC. It specifies CASSPGQGAWGYTF.

The chain uses TRBV5-1 and TRBJ2-1; 9 positions match TRBD2. J was trimmed by 0 bases and V by 0 bases; bases with no gene match: 10. This CDR3 spans 19 amino acids. Germline CDR1 and CDR2: SGHRS and YFSETQ. The CDR3 nucleotides are TGCGCCAGCAGCTTGGGTCTAGCGGGAACTATAAGCTCCTACAATGAGCAGTTCTTC. It encodes CASSLGLAGTISSYNEQFF.